This entry describes one T cell receptor beta chain. The sample originates from a study of patients and donors after allogeneic stem cell transplantation. TCRdb used MiXCR to reprocess the RT-PCR reads, holding one entry per CDR3 protein. Of under 30,000 distinct CDR3 sequences in the sample, 42% were seen once. Per germline, CDR1 SGHRS and CDR2 YFSETQ. The V end was cut by 4 bases, the J end by 10 bases, with 17 bases between. The CDR3 runs to 13 residues. The receptor comes from a human donor who was either an allogeneic HSCT recipient or a stem cell or donor lymphocyte infusion donor (not recorded which). It is not recorded whose cells these are; they may come from a transplant donor. The gene calls are TRBV5-1 and TRBJ1-1; D gene uncertain. Sequencing was done on a sample of blood, either unsorted or a sorted T cell fraction (not recorded which). In nucleotides, the CDR3 is TGCGCCAGCAGCACCACTGAGCTATCGAGAGCTTTCTTT. The encoded protein is CASSTTELSRAFF.